This T cell receptor (beta chain) was found in a study of cytomegalovirus exposure and HLA in healthy donors. V was cut by 0 bases and J by 6 bases, with 11 bases left in between. The CDR3 totals 14 residues. CDR1 is SGHRS and CDR2 is YFSETQ in the germline V gene. The table came from immunoSEQ multiplex PCR; TCRdb's copy has only in-frame clones and leaves some out. This table holds about 78,000 clones, 90% to 96% found once. The source material was PBMCs. The TCR was taken from a man aged 18 to 30 in good health and CMV-seropositive. The J gene is TRBJ2-3, the V gene TRBV5-1; D possibly corresponds to TRBD2 (6 bases). CDR3 bases: TGCGCCAGCAGCTTGGCCCGACGGGGGGATACGCAGTATTTT. This translates into CASSLARRGDTQYF. Combining the CDR3 with reference TRBV5-1 and TRBJ2-3 gives the whole variable domain KAGVTQTPRYLIKTRGQQVTLSCSPISGHRSVSWYQQTPGQGLQFLFEYFSETQRNKGNFPGRFSGRQFSNSRSEMNVSTLELGDSALYLCASSLARRGDTQYFGPGTRLTVL.